A single sample is the source of the 17 T cell receptor beta chains below, sequenced in a study of T-cell reconstitution after alpha-beta-depleted transplantation in children. The authors prepared the TCRbeta library with unique molecular identifiers. TCRdb reprocessed the PCR reads with MiXCR, giving one entry per CDR3 protein. Found here are about 980,000 distinct CDR3 sequences, roughly 29% of them singletons; the top ten hold more than 25%. The sequenced sample was PBMCs, mostly from graft donor cells, obtained 360 days after TCRalphabeta/CD19-depleted stem cell transplant. These receptors all stem from a boy under three years old who had a stem cell transplant for SCID, so the T cells may come from the graft donor.

The J gene is TRBJ2-1, the V gene TRBV5-1, with TRBD1 identical over 8 bases. With V trimmed by 2 bases and J by 6 bases, 7 bases remained unmatched. Germline lookup yields CDR1 SGHRS and CDR2 YFSETQ. The CDR3 has 15 amino acids. The CDR3 loop is CASSFYGQGGNEQFF. CDR3 nucleotides: TGCGCCAGCAGCTTTTACGGACAGGGAGGCAATGAGCAGTTCTTC.

This rearrangement joins TRBV4-1 to TRBJ2-1; D uncertain. The CDR3 runs 13 residues. Trimming left V 1 base short and J 7 bases short, with 8 bases between. Germline CDR1 is MGHRA and CDR2 is YSYEKL. The DNA for the CDR3 is TGCGCCAGCAGCCAAGGGAGCTGGAATGAGCAGTTCTTC. Translation gives CASSQGSWNEQFF.

In this sample, this clonotype turned up once. This sequence joins TRBV11-1 and TRBJ1-2; D is undetermined. This CDR3 is built from 13 residues. Germline V CDR1 and CDR2: SGHAT, FQDESV (reference sequence). V was trimmed by 3 bases and J by 0 bases, leaving 5 bases between them. Here the CDR3 DNA reads TGTGCCAGCAGCTTCCCTACTAACTATGGCTACACCTTC. Amino acid sequence: CASSFPTNYGYTF.

V and J are TRBV2 and TRBJ2-1; TRBD1 aligns across 9 bases. Germline lookup yields CDR1 SNHLY and CDR2 FYNNEI. The trim removed 7 bases at V and 7 bases at J, leaving 14 bases unmatched. CDR3 size: 16 residues. In DNA, the CDR3 is TGTGCCAGCATCCCACCGGGGACAGGGCGAGGGAATGAGCAGTTCTTC. Translating gives CASIPPGTGRGNEQFF.

This clonotype was counted between two and nine times. This rearrangement joins TRBV12-3 or TRBV12-4 to TRBJ2-7, with D possibly matching TRBD1 (6 bases). The V and J ends lost 3 bases and 5 bases respectively, with 17 bases between them. This CDR3 has 15 amino acids. CDR3 region: CASSLYGLRGNEQYF. CDR3 bases: TGTGCCAGCAGTTTGTACGGGTTGAGGGGGAACGAGCAGTACTTC.

This clonotype was observed a few times. The rearrangement joins TRBV7-6 to TRBJ2-5; tentative D call: TRBD2 (6 bases). The germline gives CDR1 SGHVS, CDR2 FNYEAQ. This CDR3 has 15 residues. Trimming stripped 1 base from V and 4 bases from J, with 13 bases between. The CDR3 region has the DNA TGTGCCAGCAGCTTAGGAAGACTAGTATCAGAGACCCAGTACTTC. It yields the protein CASSLGRLVSETQYF. Complete variable domain (other parts from reference TRBV7-6 and TRBJ2-5): GAGVSQSPRYKVTKRGQDVALRCDPISGHVSLYWYRQALGQGPEFLTYFNYEAQQDKSGLPNDRFSAERPEGSISTLTIQRTEQRDSAMYRCASSLGRLVSETQYFGPGTRLLVL.

The V call is TRBV7-2, the J call TRBJ2-5; D is unclear. CDR1 SGHTA and CDR2 FQGNSA come from the germline V gene. Trimming shortened V by 3 bases and J by 1 base, and 6 bases separated the two germline ends. This CDR3 spans 13 amino acids. Here the CDR3 DNA reads TGTGCCAGCAGCTTCTCCACCCAAGAGACCCAGTACTTC. It yields the protein CASSFSTQETQYF.

On this clonotype itself: One base away lies a much larger clone, so this may be a sequencing read error. The chain uses TRBV20-1 and TRBJ2-5; D gene uncertain. The CDR3 covers 11 residues. Trimming cost V 1 base and J 5 bases, with 5 bases left between them. Germline loops: CDR1 DFQATT, CDR2 SNEGSKA (reference sequence). The CDR3 nucleotides are TGCAGTGCTAGAGGGCGGGAGACCCAGTACTTC. Amino acid sequence: CSARGRETQYF.

This clonotype was seen a few times. This chain joins TRBV5-1 and TRBJ2-5; the D gene is possibly TRBD1 (6 bases). The V and J ends lost 5 bases and 1 base respectively, with 9 bases between them. The CDR3 has 13 amino acids. Germline CDR1 and CDR2: SGHRS and YFSETQ. The CDR3 DNA sequence: TGCGCCAGCAGGCAGGGGATCCAAGAGACCCAGTACTTC. Its translation is CASRQGIQETQYF.

This clonotype was seen ten or more times. The chain uses TRBV6-2 or TRBV6-3 and TRBJ2-3, with 8 bases identical to TRBD1. Germline assignment: CDR1 MNHEY and CDR2 SVGEGT. The V gene end was trimmed by 4 bases and the J gene end by 6 bases; junction bases not matched to a gene: 9. The CDR3 length is 15 residues. CDR3 residues: CASSSGQGRGDTQYF. The CDR3 nucleotides read TGTGCCAGCAGTTCCGGACAGGGAAGAGGGGATACGCAGTATTTT.

The CDR3 here is CASSWEGTGSNEQYF. CDR3 in DNA: TGTGCCAGCAGTTGGGAAGGAACGGGATCGAACGAGCAGTACTTC. V and J are TRBV6-5 and TRBJ2-7; D is possibly TRBD2 (5 bases). This CDR3 region has 15 residues. Trimming removed 4 bases from V and 5 bases from J, with 18 bases in between. Germline V gives CDR1 MNHEY, CDR2 SVGAGI.

J is TRBJ1-1 and V is TRBV6-6, with D perhaps matching TRBD1 (6 bases). CDR3 length: 13 residues. The germline gives CDR1 MNHNY, CDR2 SVGAGI (reference sequence). Trimming pared 8 bases from V and 2 bases from J, leaving 12 bases between. The CDR3 DNA is TGTGCCAGCCGAAGGGGGATTAACACTGAAGCTTTCTTT. This codes for CASRRGINTEAFF.

The V call is TRBV23-1, the J call TRBJ1-1; 7 bases match TRBD1. Being an ORF, TRBV23-1 has a function that is uncertain. Unmatched junction bases numbered 14, after V lost 6 bases and J lost 1 base. This CDR3 comprises 17 residues. The CDR3: CASSPRSPTGKNTEAFF. The DNA for the CDR3 is TGCGCCAGCAGCCCCCGCAGCCCGACAGGGAAGAACACTGAAGCTTTCTTT.

The genes are TRBV28 and TRBJ2-1; 8 bases are shared with TRBD2. The CDR3 is 21 amino acids. Germline trimming cut 5 bases from V and 0 bases from J; bases unmatched to any gene: 21. Germline CDR1 MDHEN, CDR2 SYDVKM. The DNA for the CDR3 is TGTGCCAGCAGTAGCGGGACTAGAGGTACCTTAACCTTCAGCTCCTACAATGAGCAGTTCTTC. It codes for CASSSGTRGTLTFSSYNEQFF.

This CDR3 is CASSSRGPAYEQYF. The CDR3 nucleotides read TGTGCCAGCAGCTCAAGGGGCCCTGCCTACGAGCAGTACTTC. This chain connects TRBV7-9 to TRBJ2-7; maybe TRBD1 (5 bases). Trimming stripped 4 bases from V and 2 bases from J, with 12 bases between. Germline values: CDR1 SEHNR, CDR2 FQNEAQ (reference sequence). CDR3 length: 14 residues.

This clonotype appeared a few times. The rearrangement joins TRBV27 to TRBJ2-2; possible D gene TRBD2, 5 bases. CDR1 is MNHEY and CDR2 is SMNVEV in the germline V gene (reference sequence). This CDR3 spans 15 amino acids. V shed 4 bases and J shed 6 bases, with 15 bases lying between them. The CDR3 DNA sequence: TGTGCCAGCAGTTCACTAGAATATTACTCCGGGGAGCTGTTTTTT. Translating gives CASSSLEYYSGELFF.

This chain links TRBV6-1 with TRBJ2-7; no firm D call. Germline V gives CDR1 MNHNS, CDR2 SASEGT. The CDR3 runs 13 residues. Trimming removed 3 bases at V and 0 bases at J, with 6 bases between. CDR3 region: CASSDGPSYEQYF. The CDR3 DNA reads TGTGCCAGCAGTGACGGGCCCTCCTACGAGCAGTACTTC.